The 3 T cell receptor beta chains below all came from one sample that was sequenced in a study of blood T cell repertoires in COVID-19 (TCRdb year 2020). The library was produced with the immunoSEQ multiplex PCR assay. In TCRdb, the immuneACCESS table is reduced to in-frame sequences with V and J assigned. These tables do not hold every clone; where another copy was compared, an unresolved V gene accounts for under half, and the others remain unexplained. The sample contains roughly 440,000 clones, about 91% of them found a single time. The ten largest clones capture around 13% of the sample. The source material was peripheral blood. Receptors originate from a woman in her forties or fifties with COVID-19, enrolled during active disease.

J is TRBJ2-7 and V is TRBV7-3; D is possibly TRBD1 (6 bases). V lost 2 bases and J lost 6, with 14 bases in between. The germline V gene has CDR1 SGHTA and CDR2 FQGTGA. CDR3 length equals 14 residues. The CDR3, as DNA: TGTGCCAGCAGCTTAGAAGGGGGTAGGGGCGAGCAGTACTTC. Amino acid sequence: CASSLEGGRGEQYF.

The chain links TRBV19 to TRBJ1-1; 7 bases fit TRBD1. V shed 0 bases, J shed 5 bases, and the junction held 6 bases outside the gene matches. The CDR3 length is 15 residues. Germline CDR1 reads LNHDA; CDR2 reads SQIVND (reference sequence). This chain's CDR3 is CASSIDAGGRTEAFF. The CDR3 DNA follows: TGTGCCAGTAGTATAGATGCAGGGGGGCGGACTGAAGCTTTCTTT.

The chain combines TRBV6-1 with TRBJ2-7, with 9 bases aligning to TRBD1. This CDR3 contains 13 residues. Germline V gene data show CDR1 as MNHNS and CDR2 as SASEGT. Trimming removed 8 bases from V and 4 bases from J; junction bases left unmatched: 6. The CDR3 nucleotides are TGTGCCAGCCACAGGGGGCTGGGGTACGAGCAGTACTTC. Translation gives CASHRGLGYEQYF.